This T cell receptor (beta chain) was captured by sequencing in a study of blood T cell repertoires in COVID-19. Study at large: PBMCs, B-cell-depleted T cells, or T cells provided the cDNA or gDNA that made up the material.

As processed by the authors: Reference gene primer amplification gave estimated nucleated cell counts. Clones were sequenced by immunoSEQ multiplex PCR, and TCRdb holds only the in-frame ones, with some missing. V and J calls and clone size are as listed in that table; D and trimming were resolved from the DNA. The table includes a few hundred thousand clones, 70% to 90% detected once. Seattle's cohort entered during active infection and was followed longitudinally. The V segment lost 4 bases and the J segment 6 bases; nucleotides outside the gene matches: 4. The germline gives CDR1 SGHRS, CDR2 YFSETQ. The CDR3 extends over 16 amino acids.

The chain links TRBV5-1 to TRBJ2-2; 15 nucleotides align to TRBD2. The material sequenced was peripheral blood. This TCR was recovered from a woman in her thirties with COVID-19, enrolled during active disease. The CDR3 loop reads CASSQGLAGGAGELFF. CDR3 DNA sequence: TGCGCCAGCAGCCAAGGACTAGCGGGAGGGGCCGGGGAGCTGTTTTTT. Complete variable domain (other parts from reference TRBV5-1 and TRBJ2-2): KAGVTQTPRYLIKTRGQQVTLSCSPISGHRSVSWYQQTPGQGLQFLFEYFSETQRNKGNFPGRFSGRQFSNSRSEMNVSTLELGDSALYLCASSQGLAGGAGELFFGEGSRLTVL.